The 7 T cell receptor beta chains given below trace back to one sample, sequenced in a study of T cells after yellow fever vaccination. TCRdb re-called the 5' RACE reads through MiXCR, storing one row per CDR3 protein. The sample carries 100,000 to 150,000 distinct CDR3 sequences, under 8% recorded once. The source material was CD4+ T cells sorted from PBMCs, sampled 9 to 11 days after the first yellow fever vaccination. Receptors were obtained from a man aged 18-30 years who received the YFV17D yellow fever vaccine.

This clonotype has ten or more counts. No DNA is shown, since the ends of the CDR3 on it are uncertain; the CDR3 is the one TCRdb lists. V usage is TRBV7-2 and J usage is TRBJ2-2; the table's D call TRBD2 went unverified against the DNA. Including both end residues, the CDR3 is 14 amino acids long. Germline V gene data show CDR1 as SGHTA and CDR2 as FQGNSA. This CDR3 is CASLVVFGAGELFF.

This clonotype was picked up many times. The V and J genes are TRBV12-3 or TRBV12-4 and TRBJ2-2; D is uncertain. This CDR3 spans 14 amino acids. Trimming stripped 4 bases from V and 2 bases from J, with 8 bases between. CDR3 DNA: TGTGCCAGCAGTTATCAGGTCAACACCGGGGAGCTGTTTTTT. Amino acid sequence: CASSYQVNTGELFF.

This clonotype was seen many times. V usage is TRBV20-1 and J usage is TRBJ2-1, with TRBD2 identical over 9 bases. The V segment lost 5 bases and the J segment 9 bases; nucleotides outside the gene matches: 11. Germline loops: CDR1 DFQATT, CDR2 SNEGSKA (reference sequence). The CDR3 contains 14 residues. In DNA form, the CDR3 reads TGCAGTGCTGAAAGCGGGAGGCTCCTTAGTGAGCAGTTCTTC. Amino acids: CSAESGRLLSEQFF.

At least ten counts were recorded for this clonotype. V gene TRBV6-1 combines with J gene TRBJ1-1; no clear D gene. The CDR3 has 13 amino acids. From germline, CDR1 is MNHNS and CDR2 SASEGT. V dropped 4 bases and J dropped 0 bases, with 6 bases sitting between them. CDR3 sequence: CASSAVMNTEAFF. The CDR3 DNA reads as TGTGCCAGCAGTGCCGTGATGAACACTGAAGCTTTCTTT.

The table lists this clonotype with many counts. The CDR3: CASSFGRNYGYTF. DNA for the CDR3: TGTGCCAGCAGTTTTGGCCGCAACTATGGCTACACCTTC. The gene calls are TRBV12-3 or TRBV12-4 and TRBJ1-2; D unresolved. The CDR3 has 13 residues. Trimming removed 3 bases from V and 2 bases from J, with 7 bases in between.

This clonotype has ten or more counts. This chain joins TRBV6-1 and TRBJ2-3; no definite D call. Trimming left V 7 bases short and J 4 bases short, with 9 bases between. The CDR3 consists of 12 residues. CDR1 MNHNS and CDR2 SASEGT come from the germline V gene. The CDR3 bases are TGTGCCAGCACCAAAGACTCAGATACGCAGTATTTT. Protein product: CASTKDSDTQYF.

In this sample, this clonotype turned up many times. V is TRBV21-1 and J is TRBJ2-1; the table's D gene call, TRBD2, was not cross checked with the DNA. TRBV21-1 is deemed a pseudogene. The CDR3 is 16 amino acids. CDR3 coding DNA: TGTGCCAGCAGCAAAGGGGGACTAGCGGGGTGCGATGAGCAGTTCTTC. It specifies CASSKGGLAGCDEQFF.